One and the same sample provided the 15 T cell receptor beta chains below, sequenced in a study of T-cell reconstitution after alpha-beta-depleted transplantation in children. A TCRbeta library incorporating unique molecular identifiers was prepared. TCRdb used MiXCR to reprocess the PCR reads, holding one entry per CDR3 protein. The sample carries approximately 350,000 distinct CDR3 sequences, about a sixth recorded once. The sequences come from PBMCs, mostly from graft donor cells, collected 360 days after TCRalphabeta/CD19-depleted stem cell transplant. These receptors came from a male patient under 10 years old who had a stem cell transplant for acute lymphoblastic leukemia, so the T cells may come from the graft donor.

The CDR3 loop is CASSLWGTGVLFRDQETQYF. The CDR3 DNA reads TGTGCCAGCAGCTTATGGGGGACAGGGGTTTTATTTAGGGACCAAGAGACCCAGTACTTC. The chain recombines TRBV11-2 with TRBJ2-5, with 10 bases identical to TRBD1. Germline CDR1 and CDR2: SGHAT and FQNNGV. The V gene end was trimmed by 2 bases and the J gene end by 0 bases; junction bases not matched to a gene: 15. The CDR3 is made up of 20 amino acids.

This clonotype has just a few counts. J is TRBJ2-2 and V is TRBV12-3 or TRBV12-4; possibly TRBD2 for D (5 bases). The CDR3 loop spans 12 amino acids. V lost 7 bases to trimming and J lost 7 bases, with 10 bases between them. The CDR3 loop is CASTPGGGELFF. CDR3 DNA: TGTGCCAGCACCCCCGGAGGCGGGGAGCTGTTTTTT.

This clonotype was seen a few times. The rearrangement uses TRBV28 and TRBJ1-6; D is unclear. The CDR3 has 13 residues. Germline V CDR1 and CDR2: MDHEN, SYDVKM. V lost 1 base to trimming and J lost 6 bases, with 4 bases between them. The CDR3 spells CASSLSPNSPLHF. CDR3 nucleotides: TGTGCCAGCAGTTTATCGCCTAATTCACCCCTCCACTTT. Drawing the rest from reference TRBV28 and TRBJ1-6, the complete variable domain is DVKVTQSSRYLVKRTGEKVFLECVQDMDHENMFWYRQDPGLGLRLIYFSYDVKMKEKGDIPEGYSVSREKKERFSLILESASTNQTSMYLCASSLSPNSPLHFGNGTRLTVT.

This sequence joins TRBV3-1 and TRBJ2-1, with TRBD2 identical over 7 bases. V shed 11 bases, J shed 0 bases, and the junction held 19 bases outside the gene matches. The CDR3 loop spans 18 amino acids. Germline CDR1 is LGHDT and CDR2 is YNNKEL (reference sequence). For the CDR3, the DNA is TGTGCCTTCAGTTTAAATTTGGGCGGGAGAGTCTCCTACAATGAGCAGTTCTTC. This sequence encodes CAFSLNLGGRVSYNEQFF.

This rearrangement joins TRBV12-3 or TRBV12-4 to TRBJ2-2, with TRBD2 matching over 13 bases. The V gene end was trimmed by 6 bases and the J gene end by 6 bases; junction bases not matched to a gene: 19. The CDR3 is made up of 20 amino acids. The CDR3 sequence: CASRTRLAGGYGPRSGELFF. The CDR3 DNA reads TGTGCCAGCAGGACTAGACTAGCGGGAGGTTACGGGCCGAGGTCCGGGGAGCTGTTTTTT.

The chain couples TRBV7-9 to TRBJ2-4; D might be TRBD2 (5 bases). Trimming left V 1 base short and J 3 bases short, with 16 bases between. Germline V gives CDR1 SEHNR, CDR2 FQNEAQ (reference sequence). The length of the CDR3 is 17 residues. The CDR3: CASSLEASRASKNIQYF. CDR3 nucleotide sequence: TGTGCCAGCAGCTTAGAGGCCTCGCGGGCAAGCAAAAACATTCAGTACTTC.

This clonotype was detected ten times or more. The CDR3 nucleotides read TGCGCCAGCAGGAGAACAGGATCCCAGGGCTATGGCTACACCTTC. It is translated as CASRRTGSQGYGYTF. The rearrangement joins TRBV5-1 to TRBJ1-2; tentative D call: TRBD1 (5 bases). Germline-derived CDR1 and CDR2 are SGHRS and YFSETQ. The CDR3 sequence is 15 residues long. Trimming took off 5 bases at V and 4 bases at J, with 18 bases between the two ends.

The sample holds many counts of this clonotype. The chain links TRBV15 to TRBJ1-1; 10 nucleotides match TRBD1. The V gene's germline CDR1 is LNHNV and CDR2 YYDKDF (reference sequence). V lost 5 bases and J lost 6; bases outside the gene matches: 9. The CDR3 is made up of 15 amino acids. CDR3 sequence reads: CATSGTGVRLPEAFF. The CDR3 region has the DNA TGTGCCACCAGCGGGACAGGGGTCCGTCTCCCTGAAGCTTTCTTT.

This clonotype has more than one count but fewer than ten. The V gene is TRBV5-1, the J gene TRBJ1-5; TRBD1 matches 9 bases. Germline CDR1 reads SGHRS; CDR2 reads YFSETQ. The CDR3 spans 14 residues. The V segment lost 4 bases and the J segment 5 bases; nucleotides outside the gene matches: 4. The CDR3 nucleotides are TGCGCCAGCAGCACAACAGGGGGCGATCAGCCCCAGCATTTT. This codes for CASSTTGGDQPQHF.

The chain employs TRBV12-3 or TRBV12-4 and TRBJ2-4; TRBD1 might be the D (7 bases). V was clipped by 1 base and J by 8 bases, with 18 bases between them. The CDR3 contains 16 residues. As DNA, the CDR3 is TGTGCCAGCAGTTTAGAACTAGCCGAGGGGGCTCACATTCAGTACTTC. Translation: CASSLELAEGAHIQYF.

This clonotype was recorded a few times. J is TRBJ2-3 and V is TRBV7-6; 7 bases fit TRBD2. The V segment lost 4 bases and the J segment 5 bases; nucleotides outside the gene matches: 9. CDR3 length equals 15 residues. CDR1 is SGHVS, CDR2 FNYEAQ, per germline. Here the CDR3 reads CASSYSGSSGDTQYF. CDR3 in DNA: TGTGCCAGCAGCTATTCTGGGTCTAGCGGAGATACGCAGTATTTT.

In this sample, this clonotype turned up a few times. The CDR3 DNA follows: TGTGCCAGCAGCCAAGACTGGGGGGTCTACAATGAGCAGTTCTTC. It is translated as CASSQDWGVYNEQFF. The chain uses TRBV14 and TRBJ2-1; possible D gene TRBD2, 6 bases. Germline lookup yields CDR1 SGHDN and CDR2 FVKESK. The CDR3 consists of 15 residues. Trimming took 0 bases from V and 3 from J, leaving 9 bases between them.

The genes are TRBV20-1 and TRBJ2-7; no firm D call. The CDR3 consists of 14 residues. From germline, CDR1 is DFQATT and CDR2 SNEGSKA (reference sequence). Trimming left V 6 bases short and J 0 bases short, with 15 bases between. The CDR3 reads CSARQAAHSYEQYF. The CDR3, as DNA: TGCAGTGCAAGGCAGGCCGCCCACTCCTACGAGCAGTACTTC.

Only a few counts were recorded for this clonotype. Written as DNA, the CDR3 is TGCGCCAGCAGCCATTCACTTCGATTAGCCTACAATGAGCAGTTCTTC. Protein product: CASSHSLRLAYNEQFF. This chain uses TRBV5-1 with TRBJ2-1; the D is unclear. CDR3 length equals 16 residues. CDR1 and CDR2 (germline): SGHRS, YFSETQ. V shed 4 bases and J shed 2 bases, with 16 bases lying between them.

The chain links TRBV29-1 to TRBJ2-2; 12 bases map to TRBD2. Germline CDR1 is SQVTM and CDR2 is ANQGSEA. The CDR3 runs 17 residues. Losses at the gene ends were 8 bases for V and 3 bases for J; bases not matched to a gene: 13. CDR3 nucleotide sequence: TGCAGCACCGGAGGTCTAGCGGGAGGGTGGGACACCGGGGAGCTGTTTTTT. Residues: CSTGGLAGGWDTGELFF.